This T cell receptor (beta chain) was recorded in a study of blood T cell repertoires in COVID-19. In the study overall: PBMCs, B-cell-depleted T cells, or T cells provided the cDNA or gDNA that made up the material.

Cohort 3 recovered donors had two negative PCRs, clearance, or symptom resolution. Authors' processing steps: Quantification of nucleated cells was approximated via reference gene primer amplification. Repertoires were generated with immunoSEQ multiplex PCR, while TCRdb's copy carries only in-frame clones and drops some. The V and J calls and clone size were taken over from that table, and D and trimming were inferred from the DNA. The data hold roughly 250,000 clones, with more than 75% observed a single time. This receptor was obtained from a woman in her forties or fifties who had recovered from COVID-19. Sequenced input: PBMCs or T cells enriched from blood (not recorded which).

Written as DNA, the CDR3 is TGTGCCAGCAGCACGGGACAGGTGGATCAGCCCCAGCATTTT. It encodes CASSTGQVDQPQHF. The chain couples TRBV9 to TRBJ1-5; 8 bases map to TRBD1. The J segment lost 5 bases and the V segment lost 4 bases, leaving 5 bases of the junction unmatched. The length of the CDR3 is 14 residues. Looked up from germline, CDR1 is SGDLS and CDR2 is YYNGEE.